The clone carrying this T cell receptor (beta chain) was seen a handful of times. Because the CDR3 is missing its conserved closing phenylalanine or tryptophan, this is likely a read error. The CDR3 consists of 15 residues. With 7 bases clipped from V and 0 bases from J, the junction kept 8 bases outside the gene matches. From germline, CDR1 is MDHEN and CDR2 SYDVKM. This sample was taken from a study of regulatory T cells in long-lasting Graves disease. Time point: newly diagnosed GD, antithyroid drugs for less than 3 months. Extracted PBMC RNA gave rise to the TCR library. Arm-PCR of CDR3 regions with iRepertoire HTBI primers generated TCR beta libraries. Using its own MiXCR run on the multiplex PCR reads, TCRdb lists one record per CDR3 protein. The sample includes a few hundred thousand distinct CDR3 sequences, around 15% of them seen just once. This same sample was also taken into another study, of T cells in Graves' hyperthyroidism and ophthalmopathy.

The chain is built from TRBV28 and TRBJ1-1; TRBD1 matches at 7 bases. This receptor was taken from a woman younger than 30 with Graves disease. Material: peripheral blood mononuclear cells (PBMCs), obtained at new diagnosis, from a patient treated with antithyroid drugs. The CDR3 nucleotides read TGTGCCAGCAACTGGCAGGGGGACATGAACACTGAAGCTTTCTCT. As protein: CASNWQGDMNTEAFS.